These 18 T cell receptor delta chains originate from one sample sequenced in a study of Vδ1+ human thymocytes. Study-level results: Highly polyclonal TRG and TRD repertoires with Gaussian CDR3 length distributions appeared in thymus.

RNA was extracted from the cells and then reverse transcribed. CDR3 amplicons came from multiplex PCR with pooled V-gene forward and constant-region reverse primers. TCRdb applied CATT to the multiplex PCR reads for clone calling. This table has about 27,000 delta-chain clones, 7.4% appearing once. The antigens for these receptors are not known. The sequenced sample consisted of Vdelta1+ gamma-delta thymocytes from the thymus. The subset denotes: FACS-sorted CD3+ TCRalphabeta- TCRVdelta1+ TCRVdelta2- thymocytes. These receptors all stem from a girl in the first two years of life who had congenital heart surgery.

This clone was picked up a small number of times. V gene TRDV1 combines with J gene TRDJ1, with 9 bases aligning to TRDD3. The V segment lost 2 bases and the J segment 0 bases; nucleotides outside the gene matches: 7. Germline CDR1 is TSWWSYY and CDR2 is QGS. This CDR3 has 17 residues. The CDR3 DNA follows: TGTGCTCTTGGGGAATCCGATTACTGGGGGAACACCGATAAACTCATCTTT. This translates into CALGESDYWGNTDKLIF.

The rearrangement uses TRDV1 and TRDJ1, with D possibly TRDD3 on 6 matching bases. Germline values: CDR1 TSWWSYY, CDR2 QGS. This CDR3 is 22 amino acids long. The germline V and J ends were trimmed by 4 bases and 0 bases, with 33 bases remaining between them. Written as DNA, the CDR3 is TGTGCTCTTGGGGTCTACGACCTGGCGTACCTGGGGACCTTCAAGTACACCGATAAACTCATCTTT. Encoded protein: CALGVYDLAYLGTFKYTDKLIF.

This clone has only a few counts. The V call is TRDV1, the J call TRDJ1; D unclear. V was shortened by 5 bases and J by 7 bases, with 17 bases between the two germline ends. Germline-derived CDR1 and CDR2 are TSWWSYY and QGS. The CDR3 extends over 14 amino acids. CDR3 nucleotides: TGTGCTCTTGGGCCACGAGATTCCCGAAGTAAACTCATCTTT. Translating gives CALGPRDSRSKLIF.

Only a few counts were recorded for this clone. The V gene is TRDV1, the J gene TRDJ1, with 7 bases matching TRDD3. Germline V lookup: CDR1 TSWWSYY, CDR2 QGS. The CDR3 is made up of 19 amino acids. V gave up 0 bases and J gave up 5 bases; unmatched junction bases: 18. In DNA, the CDR3 is TGTGCTCTTGGGGAACTGATTTATAAGGGGGATTCCTGGGGTGATAAACTCATCTTT. It yields the protein CALGELIYKGDSWGDKLIF.

The chain has TRDV1 and TRDJ1; D is perhaps TRDD1 (5 bases). V was trimmed by 3 bases and J by 9 bases, leaving 20 bases between them. Germline V gives CDR1 TSWWSYY, CDR2 QGS. The length of the CDR3 is 15 residues. The CDR3 DNA follows: TGTGCTCTTGGGGACATCCCTCAACGGAATAGGGAACTCATCTTT. Protein sequence: CALGDIPQRNRELIF.

The rearrangement links TRDV1 to TRDJ1; D may be TRDD3 (6 bases). CDR3 length: 19 amino acids. V was pared by 3 bases and J by 4 bases, with 27 bases between. CDR1 and CDR2 from the germline V gene are TSWWSYY and QGS. This CDR3 reads CALGDHTLRPTGTVDKLIF. Here the CDR3 DNA reads TGTGCTCTTGGGGATCACACACTACGCCCCACTGGGACAGTCGATAAACTCATCTTT.

This clone was picked up a small number of times. The chain carries TRDV1 and TRDJ1; 8 positions match TRDD3. This CDR3 region has 19 residues. Trimming cost V 1 base and J 0 bases; bases outside gene matches: 13. CDR1 is TSWWSYY and CDR2 is QGS in the germline V gene. CDR3 sequence: CALGEQPTRDTRNTDKLIF. The CDR3 coding sequence is TGTGCTCTTGGGGAACAGCCTACGAGGGATACGAGGAACACCGATAAACTCATCTTT.

The J gene is TRDJ1, while no V gene call was made; TRDD3 is the table's D call and was not checked against the DNA. The CDR3 runs 21 residues. CDR3 in amino acids: CALGELDLGFLPAGETDKLIF. CDR3 DNA: TGTGCTCTTGGGGAACTAGATCTTGGTTTCCTACCCGCCGGGGAAACCGATAAACTCATCTTT.

The sample holds a few counts of this clone. This chain links TRDV1 with TRDJ1; 12 positions match TRDD3. Per the germline V gene, CDR1 is TSWWSYY and CDR2 is QGS. This CDR3 has 21 amino acids. V dropped 1 base and J dropped 0; count of bases not matched to a gene: 15. In DNA form, the CDR3 reads TGTGCTCTTGGGGAACCACCCCCCCCTCTGTACTGGGGGATACACACCGATAAACTCATCTTT. It codes for CALGEPPPPLYWGIHTDKLIF.

V is TRDV1 and J is TRDJ1; 12 positions match TRDD3. Germline CDR1 is TSWWSYY and CDR2 is QGS. The J segment lost 2 bases and the V segment lost 2 bases, leaving 9 bases of the junction unmatched. The CDR3 runs to 18 residues. CDR3 loop: CALGEVLGDTLTTDKLIF. CDR3 DNA sequence: TGTGCTCTTGGGGAAGTACTGGGGGATACTTTAACAACCGATAAACTCATCTTT.

No V gene call was produced; the J gene was TRDJ1; the table assigns TRDD3, which was not confirmed against the DNA. The CDR3 runs to 19 residues. CDR3 DNA sequence: TGTGCTCTTGGACCTTCGCGGGGGGGGTGGGGAATGCACACCGATAAACTCATCTTT. The encoded protein is CALGPSRGGWGMHTDKLIF.

The chain carries TRDV1 and TRDJ1; the D is unclear. No J gene was available from TCRdb, and it was assigned here by a germline match of the DNA. Germline CDR1 reads TSWWSYY; CDR2 reads QGS. V shed 6 bases and J shed 0 bases, with 20 bases lying between them. The CDR3 contains 17 residues. The CDR3 spells CALGYVPPPQYTDKLIF. The CDR3 region has the DNA TGTGCTCTTGGTTACGTACCCCCTCCGCAGTACACCGATAAACTCATCTTT.

Of note for this clone: The junction departs from the called germline gene at one end, perhaps through a read error. The same CDR3 arises from other DNA sequences in this sample as well. V gene TRDV1 combines with J gene TRDJ1; 7 nucleotides match TRDD3. The CDR3 has 18 amino acids. The germline V gene encodes CDR1 TSWWSYY and CDR2 QGS. The CDR3 loop is CALGSPFWGSPHTDKLIF. The CDR3 DNA follows: TGTGCTCTTGGAAGCCCCTTCTGGGGGTCGCCCCACACCGATAAACTCATCTTC.

This clone was seen a handful of times. The V call is TRDV1, the J call TRDJ1; D remains ambiguous. Between the trimmed V and J ends, which lost 6 bases and 0 bases, there was a span of 23 bases. The CDR3 has 18 residues. The germline V gene encodes CDR1 TSWWSYY and CDR2 QGS. The CDR3 DNA sequence: TGTGCTCTTGGAGGCCCCCCCGGCTACGATAAGTACACCGATAAACTCATCTTT. Translated: CALGGPPGYDKYTDKLIF.

The sample holds a few counts of this clone. At the DNA level, this CDR3 is encoded by other sequences in the same sample as well. This chain joins TRDV1 and TRDJ1; D perhaps matches TRDD3 (5 bases). CDR1 is TSWWSYY, CDR2 QGS, per germline. V dropped 0 bases and J dropped 0 bases, with 23 bases sitting between them. This CDR3 is 20 amino acids long. The CDR3 sequence: CALGELVWSNRGVDTDKLIF. In nucleotides, the CDR3 is TGTGCTCTTGGGGAACTAGTATGGTCAAACCGGGGGGTTGACACCGATAAACTCATCTTT.

The genes are TRDV1 and TRDJ1; 7 positions match TRDD3. No J gene is reported in TCRdb; it was inferred here by comparing the DNA with germline. Germline CDR1 reads TSWWSYY; CDR2 reads QGS. V shed 5 bases, J shed 3 bases, and the junction held 24 bases outside the gene matches. This CDR3 spans 20 amino acids. CDR3 sequence: CALGTHTPILRTGGSDKLIF. In DNA form, the CDR3 reads TGTGCTCTTGGGACACACACCCCTATCCTCCGTACCGGGGGATCCGATAAACTCATCTTT.

Points on this clone: It may be a read error: a sequence one base away is much more abundant. The V and J genes are TRDV2 and TRDJ2; no definite D call. Here the J gene came from matching the DNA to germline, since TCRdb omits it. In germline, CDR1 is GEAIGNYY, CDR2 EKD. The CDR3 length is 14 residues. Trimming left V 1 base short and J 1 base short, with 6 bases between. CDR3 coding DNA: TGTGCCTGTGACACTTTAGGTTTGACAGCACAACTCTTCTTT. It encodes CACDTLGLTAQLFF.

V usage is TRDV1 and J usage is TRDJ1; D not resolved. No J gene is reported in TCRdb; it was inferred here by comparing the DNA with germline. Germline CDR1 is TSWWSYY and CDR2 is QGS. The CDR3 spans 22 residues. Trimming took off 1 base at V and 6 bases at J, with 36 bases between the two ends. As DNA, the CDR3 is TGTGCTCTTGGGGAACCGGCGGTGAGACGGGTGGAACTCCGAGGGACGCTCCATAAACTCATCTTT. It is translated as CALGEPAVRRVELRGTLHKLIF.